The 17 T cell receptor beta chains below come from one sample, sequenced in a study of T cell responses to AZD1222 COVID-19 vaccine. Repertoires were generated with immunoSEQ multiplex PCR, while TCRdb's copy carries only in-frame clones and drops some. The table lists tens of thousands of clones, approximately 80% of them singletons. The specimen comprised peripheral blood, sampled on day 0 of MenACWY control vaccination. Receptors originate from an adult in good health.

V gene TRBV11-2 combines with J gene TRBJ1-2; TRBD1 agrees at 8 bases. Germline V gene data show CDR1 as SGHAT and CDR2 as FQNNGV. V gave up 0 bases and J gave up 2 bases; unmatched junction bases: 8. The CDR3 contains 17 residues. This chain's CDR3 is CASSLDPPGQGNYGYTF. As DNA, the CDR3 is TGTGCCAGCAGCTTAGATCCCCCAGGACAGGGAAACTATGGCTACACCTTC.

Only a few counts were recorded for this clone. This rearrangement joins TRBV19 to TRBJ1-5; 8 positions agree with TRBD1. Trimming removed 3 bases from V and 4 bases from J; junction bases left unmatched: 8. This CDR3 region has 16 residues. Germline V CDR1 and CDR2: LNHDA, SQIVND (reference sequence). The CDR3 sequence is CASSIRGQVLNQPQHF. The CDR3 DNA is TGTGCCAGTAGTATCCGGGGACAGGTGCTGAATCAGCCCCAGCATTTT.

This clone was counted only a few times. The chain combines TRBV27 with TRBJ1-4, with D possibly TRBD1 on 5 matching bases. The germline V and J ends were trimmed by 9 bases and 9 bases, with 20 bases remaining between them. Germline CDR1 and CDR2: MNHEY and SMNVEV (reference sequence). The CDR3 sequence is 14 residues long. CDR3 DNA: TGTGCCAGTGGCAGGGACTTGGGGTATAAAAAACTGTTTTTT. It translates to CASGRDLGYKKLFF.

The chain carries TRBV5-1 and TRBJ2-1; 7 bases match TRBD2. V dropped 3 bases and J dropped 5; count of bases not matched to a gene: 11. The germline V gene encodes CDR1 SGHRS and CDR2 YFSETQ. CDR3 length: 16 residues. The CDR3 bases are TGCGCCAGCAGCTCGAGACTAGCCGCAACCCACAATGAGCAGTTCTTC. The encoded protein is CASSSRLAATHNEQFF.

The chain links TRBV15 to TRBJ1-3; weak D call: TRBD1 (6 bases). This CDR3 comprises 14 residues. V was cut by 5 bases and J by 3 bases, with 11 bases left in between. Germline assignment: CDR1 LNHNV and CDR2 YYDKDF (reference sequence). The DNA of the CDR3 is TGTGCCACCAGCGAACAGGGAGGTGGAAACACCATATATTTT. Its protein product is CATSEQGGGNTIYF.

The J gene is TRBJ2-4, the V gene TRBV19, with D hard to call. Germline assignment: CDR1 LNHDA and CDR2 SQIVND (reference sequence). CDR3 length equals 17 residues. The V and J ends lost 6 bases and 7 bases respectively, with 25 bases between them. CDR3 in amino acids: CASRSRHFKSELNIQYF. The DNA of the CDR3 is TGTGCCAGTAGGAGTCGGCACTTCAAAAGTGAGTTGAACATTCAGTACTTC.

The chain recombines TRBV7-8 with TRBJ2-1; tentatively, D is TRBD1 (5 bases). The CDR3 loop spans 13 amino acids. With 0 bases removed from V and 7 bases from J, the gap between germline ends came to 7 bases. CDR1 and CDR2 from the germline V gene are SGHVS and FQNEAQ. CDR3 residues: CASSLAGRNEQFF. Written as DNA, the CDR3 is TGTGCCAGCAGCTTAGCGGGGCGGAATGAGCAGTTCTTC.

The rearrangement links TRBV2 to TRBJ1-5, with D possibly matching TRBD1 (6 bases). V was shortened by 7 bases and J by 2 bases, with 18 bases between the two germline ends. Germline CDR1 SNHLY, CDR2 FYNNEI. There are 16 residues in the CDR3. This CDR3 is CASKDAGAGGNQPQHF. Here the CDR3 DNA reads TGTGCCAGCAAGGACGCGGGGGCCGGAGGCAATCAGCCCCAGCATTTT. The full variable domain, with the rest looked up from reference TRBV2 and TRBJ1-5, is EPEVTQTPSHQVTQMGQEVILRCVPISNHLYFYWYRQILGQKVEFLVSFYNNEISEKSEIFDDQFSVERPDGSNFTLKIRSTKLEDSAMYFCASKDAGAGGNQPQHFGDGTRLSIL.

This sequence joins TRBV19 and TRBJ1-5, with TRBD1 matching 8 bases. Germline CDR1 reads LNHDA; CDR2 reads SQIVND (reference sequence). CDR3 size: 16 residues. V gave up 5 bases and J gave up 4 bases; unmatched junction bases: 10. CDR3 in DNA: TGTGCCAGTAGTCAGATCGGGACAGGCCTAAATCAGCCCCAGCATTTT. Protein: CASSQIGTGLNQPQHF.

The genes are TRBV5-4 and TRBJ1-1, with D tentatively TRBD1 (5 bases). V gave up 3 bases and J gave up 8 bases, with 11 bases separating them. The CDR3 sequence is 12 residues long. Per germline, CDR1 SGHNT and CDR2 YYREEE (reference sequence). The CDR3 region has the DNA TGTGCCAGCAGCTCCATCCGGGACGAAGCTTTCTTT. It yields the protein CASSSIRDEAFF.

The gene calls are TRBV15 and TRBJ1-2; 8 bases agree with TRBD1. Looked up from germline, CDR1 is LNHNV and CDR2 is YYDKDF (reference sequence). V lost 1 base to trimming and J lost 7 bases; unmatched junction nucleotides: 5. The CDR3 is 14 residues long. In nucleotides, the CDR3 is TGTGCCACCAGCAGAGTACAGGGGGAGGGTGGCTACACCTTC. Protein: CATSRVQGEGGYTF. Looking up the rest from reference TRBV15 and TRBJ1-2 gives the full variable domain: DAMVIQNPRYQVTQFGKPVTLSCSQTLNHNVMYWYQQKSSQAPKLLFHYYDKDFNNEADTPDNFQSRRPNTSFCFLDIRSPGLGDTAMYLCATSRVQGEGGYTFGSGTRLTVV.

CDR3 DNA sequence: TGTGCCAGCAGCTTAGGGTCCGCCTACGAGCAGTACGTC. As protein: CASSLGSAYEQYV. This chain connects TRBV7-8 to TRBJ2-7; no firm D call. There are 13 residues in the CDR3. Germline assignment: CDR1 SGHVS and CDR2 FQNEAQ. V was trimmed by 1 base and J by 2 bases, leaving 6 bases between them.

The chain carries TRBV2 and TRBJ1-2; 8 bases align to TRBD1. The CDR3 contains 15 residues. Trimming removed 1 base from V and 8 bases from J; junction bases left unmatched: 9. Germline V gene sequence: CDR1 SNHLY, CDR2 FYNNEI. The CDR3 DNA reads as TGTGCCAGCAGTGAAGTCGCAGGACAGGGCATCGGCTACACCTTC. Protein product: CASSEVAGQGIGYTF.

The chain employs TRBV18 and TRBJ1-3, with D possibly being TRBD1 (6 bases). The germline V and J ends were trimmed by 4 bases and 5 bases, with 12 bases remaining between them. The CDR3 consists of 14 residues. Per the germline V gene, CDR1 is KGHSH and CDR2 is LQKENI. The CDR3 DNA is TGTGCCAGCTCACTCGCCGGGACAAGAAACACCATATATTTT. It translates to CASSLAGTRNTIYF.

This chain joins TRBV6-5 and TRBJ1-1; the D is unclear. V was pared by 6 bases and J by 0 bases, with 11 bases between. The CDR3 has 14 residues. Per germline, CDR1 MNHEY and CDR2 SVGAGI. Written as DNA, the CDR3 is TGTGCCAGCAGCGCGACGGGTATGAACACTGAAGCTTTCTTT. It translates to CASSATGMNTEAFF.

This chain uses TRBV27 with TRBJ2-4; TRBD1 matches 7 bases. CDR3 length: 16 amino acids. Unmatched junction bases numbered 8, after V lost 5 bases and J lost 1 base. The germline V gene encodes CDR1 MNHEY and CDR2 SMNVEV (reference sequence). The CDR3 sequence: CASSLTGAFAKNIQYF. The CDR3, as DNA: TGTGCCAGCAGTCTCACAGGGGCGTTTGCCAAAAACATTCAGTACTTC.

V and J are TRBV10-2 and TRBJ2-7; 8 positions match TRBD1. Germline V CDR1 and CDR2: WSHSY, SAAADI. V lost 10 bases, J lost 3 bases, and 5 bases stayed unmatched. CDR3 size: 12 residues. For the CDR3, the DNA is TGCGCCACCTGCGACAGGGGCTACGAGCAGTACTTC. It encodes CATCDRGYEQYF.